The entry that follows covers one T cell receptor (beta chain) sequence. Nested PCRs of 16 and 9 cycles, two in total, were run on TCRalpha and TCRbeta cDNA. TCRdb reprocessed the 5' RACE reads; each CDR3 protein has one entry and no DNA is given. Reported are a few hundred thousand distinct CDR3 sequences; the ten largest clones contain more than 2%. The source of the sample is a study of monozygotic twins with inflammatory bowel disease. Germline V gives CDR1 ENHRY, CDR2 SYGVKD. This CDR3 has 14 residues. Source material: blood. The gene calls are TRBV10-3 and TRBJ2-1; with no DNA, the TCRdb D assignment of TRBD2 cannot be verified. This clonotype was obtained from a human donor with ulcerative colitis or Crohn's disease, or a healthy co-twin of an affected twin (not recorded which). CDR3 sequence reads: CAIRDGLAGGGQFF.